The 29 T cell receptor beta chains in this list originate from one sample, sequenced in a study of blood T cell repertoires in COVID-19. Sequencing was performed with immunoSEQ multiplex PCR; in TCRdb, only in-frame clones are kept and a portion is missing. Among around 71,000 clones listed, roughly 84% were seen once. What was sequenced was peripheral blood. These receptors were collected from a man aged 25 to 40 with COVID-19, enrolled during active disease.

The chain couples TRBV7-9 to TRBJ2-3; the match to TRBD2 covers 7 bases. This CDR3 has 13 amino acids. V shed 6 bases and J 6 bases; nucleotides not matched to a gene: 6. Germline V gives CDR1 SEHNR, CDR2 FQNEAQ (reference sequence). The CDR3 protein is CASSRDGRDTQYF. The CDR3 bases are TGTGCCAGCAGTCGGGACGGGAGGGATACGCAGTATTTT.

The J gene is TRBJ1-4, the V gene TRBV18, with 7 bases identical to TRBD1. Per the germline V gene, CDR1 is KGHSH and CDR2 is LQKENI. The CDR3 spans 15 residues. The trim removed 4 bases at V and 4 bases at J, leaving 6 bases unmatched. The CDR3 here is CASSLTGTVNEKLFF. For the CDR3, the DNA is TGTGCCAGCTCACTCACCGGGACAGTTAATGAAAAACTGTTTTTT.

The J gene is TRBJ1-5, the V gene TRBV6-5; 7 bases align to TRBD1. CDR1 MNHEY and CDR2 SVGAGI come from the germline V gene. V lost 8 bases, J lost 0 bases, and 7 bases stayed unmatched. There are 15 residues in the CDR3. The CDR3 bases are TGTGCCAGCTCCCCGGGACAGTATAGCAATCAGCCCCAGCATTTT. Translated: CASSPGQYSNQPQHF.

The J gene is TRBJ1-5, the V gene TRBV27, with D maybe TRBD1 (6 bases). V was pared by 0 bases and J by 0 bases, with 15 bases between. The CDR3 loop spans 18 amino acids. The germline CDR1 and CDR2 sequences are MNHEY and SMNVEV (reference sequence). The CDR3 sequence: CASSLSSRGGHSNQPQHF. Written as DNA, the CDR3 is TGTGCCAGCAGTTTATCATCACGGGGGGGCCATAGCAATCAGCCCCAGCATTTT.

The chain uses TRBV18 and TRBJ2-6; D ambiguous. The germline gives CDR1 KGHSH, CDR2 LQKENI. The CDR3 has 15 amino acids. Trimming took off 3 bases at V and 1 base at J, with 7 bases between the two ends. CDR3 bases: TGTGCCAGCTCACCGATCGAGTCTGGGGCCAACGTCCTGACTTTC. Its protein is CASSPIESGANVLTF.

This chain connects TRBV24-1 to TRBJ2-3; no reliable D call. Trimming pared 0 bases from V and 5 bases from J, leaving 5 bases between. The CDR3 runs 13 residues. Germline assignment: CDR1 KGHDR and CDR2 SFDVKD. In DNA form, the CDR3 reads TGTGCCACCAGTGATTTGCCGGGAGATACGCAGTATTTT. This codes for CATSDLPGDTQYF.

The chain couples TRBV4-3 to TRBJ2-6; no clear D. Germline assignment: CDR1 LGHNA and CDR2 YSLEER. The CDR3 contains 18 residues. The V gene lost 0 bases and the J gene lost 2 bases, with 14 bases spanning the gap. CDR3 loop: CASSQDSLYTTGANVLTF. The CDR3 DNA sequence: TGCGCCAGCAGCCAAGATTCGTTGTACACCACTGGGGCCAACGTCCTGACTTTC.

This rearrangement joins TRBV6-1 to TRBJ2-2, with a possible D match to TRBD2 (5 bases). Germline V gives CDR1 MNHNS, CDR2 SASEGT. Trimming pared 0 bases from V and 5 bases from J, leaving 13 bases between. This CDR3 is 16 amino acids long. The DNA of the CDR3 is TGTGCCAGCAGTGAAGCACGGGGTGATGGAACCGGGGAGCTGTTTTTT. Amino acid sequence: CASSEARGDGTGELFF.

In DNA form, the CDR3 reads TGTGCCTGGAGTTACGGAGACTATGGCTACACCTTC. It codes for CAWSYGDYGYTF. This sequence joins TRBV30 and TRBJ1-2; D is unclear. V lost 2 bases and J lost 3, with 7 bases in between. Germline values: CDR1 GTSNPN, CDR2 SVGIG (reference sequence). The CDR3 has 12 residues.

The chain uses TRBV6-5 and TRBJ1-2, with D unresolved. The CDR3 is 14 amino acids. V was cut by 4 bases and J by 4 bases, with 13 bases left in between. CDR1 is MNHEY and CDR2 is SVGAGI in the germline V gene. This chain's CDR3 is CASSFTRSGYGYTF. In DNA, the CDR3 is TGTGCCAGCAGTTTTACGAGGTCTGGCTATGGCTACACCTTC.

This sequence joins TRBV2 and TRBJ2-2; D is perhaps TRBD1 (8 bases). The CDR3 runs 19 residues. Germline V gives CDR1 SNHLY, CDR2 FYNNEI. The V and J ends lost 5 bases and 5 bases respectively, with 27 bases between them. The CDR3 spells CASSRGGQGTGGRTGELFF. DNA of the CDR3: TGTGCCAGCAGTCGGGGAGGACAGGGAACGGGAGGAAGGACCGGGGAGCTGTTTTTT.

The chain recombines TRBV30 with TRBJ1-5, with a weak D call TRBD1 (5 bases). This CDR3 is built from 16 residues. V lost 1 base and J lost 0, with 13 bases in between. Germline V gene lookup returns CDR1 GTSNPN and CDR2 SVGIG (reference sequence). The CDR3 coding sequence is TGTGCCTGGAGTGCCAGTGTTAGGGGTAGCAATCAGCCCCAGCATTTT. Translated, it gives CAWSASVRGSNQPQHF.

The chain links TRBV11-3 to TRBJ1-2; 9 bases align to TRBD1. Per the germline V gene, CDR1 is SGHNT and CDR2 is YENEEA. V lost 4 bases and J lost 7; bases outside the gene matches: 4. The CDR3 spans 13 residues. DNA for the CDR3: TGTGCCAGCAGCTCGGGACAGGGATCTGGCTACACCTTC. This translates into CASSSGQGSGYTF.

This chain joins TRBV28 and TRBJ2-5, with 12 bases identical to TRBD2. V lost 6 bases and J lost 11; bases outside the gene matches: 16. CDR1 and CDR2 (germline): MDHEN, SYDVKM. This CDR3 has 16 residues. CDR3 bases: TGTGCCAGCAGGAAACCTAGCGGGAGGGCCTCGTGGGAGCAGTACTTC. Protein sequence: CASRKPSGRASWEQYF.

This sequence joins TRBV10-3 and TRBJ1-6; D is possibly TRBD1 (5 bases). Germline V gene lookup returns CDR1 ENHRY and CDR2 SYGVKD. Trimming stripped 3 bases from V and 7 bases from J, with 16 bases between. This CDR3 region has 16 residues. CDR3 nucleotide sequence: TGTGCCATCAGTGATCCCCCGGAGGGGCCCAATTCACCCCTCCACTTT. It translates to CAISDPPEGPNSPLHF.

The chain has TRBV5-6 and TRBJ2-7; 12 positions match TRBD1. The germline V gene has CDR1 SGHDT and CDR2 YYEEEE. The CDR3 has 15 residues. Trimming at V came to 4 bases and at J to 5 bases, leaving 7 bases not matched to a gene. CDR3 sequence reads: CASSPKGTGGDEQYF. The CDR3, as DNA: TGTGCCAGCAGCCCAAAAGGGACAGGGGGCGACGAGCAGTACTTC.

This clone has just one count. The V gene is TRBV29-1, the J gene TRBJ2-1, with 9 bases aligning to TRBD2. J was trimmed by 9 bases and V by 7 bases; bases with no gene match: 13. Germline CDR1 is SQVTM and CDR2 is ANQGSEA. The CDR3 runs 14 residues. The CDR3 sequence: CSATSGSNRGEQFF. The CDR3 DNA reads as TGCAGCGCTACTAGCGGGTCTAATAGAGGTGAGCAGTTCTTC.

The chain couples TRBV5-6 to TRBJ2-7, with 7 nucleotides matching TRBD1. V was clipped by 1 base and J by 6 bases; unmatched bases: 4. CDR3 length: 13 amino acids. Germline CDR1 is SGHDT and CDR2 is YYEEEE. In nucleotides, the CDR3 is TGTGCCAGCAGCTTGATCCAGGGGGTCGAGCAGTACTTC. Protein: CASSLIQGVEQYF.

The CDR3 DNA is TGTGCCAGCAGTTTTGGACAAGCCACTGAAGCTTTCTTT. Encoded protein: CASSFGQATEAFF. This sequence joins TRBV28 and TRBJ1-1, with TRBD1 as a possible D gene (5 bases). Germline V gives CDR1 MDHEN, CDR2 SYDVKM. The V and J ends lost 3 bases and 4 bases respectively, with 9 bases between them. This CDR3 spans 13 amino acids. Complete variable domain (other parts from reference TRBV28 and TRBJ1-1): DVKVTQSSRYLVKRTGEKVFLECVQDMDHENMFWYRQDPGLGLRLIYFSYDVKMKEKGDIPEGYSVSREKKERFSLILESASTNQTSMYLCASSFGQATEAFFGQGTRLTVV.

The V call is TRBV11-2, the J call TRBJ1-6; D possibly corresponds to TRBD1 (5 bases). The germline V and J ends were trimmed by 1 base and 5 bases, with 15 bases remaining between them. There are 17 residues in the CDR3. CDR1 is SGHAT and CDR2 is FQNNGV in the germline V gene. In DNA form, the CDR3 reads TGTGCCAGCAGCTTAGGGTTTATGGGGCCCCATAATTCACCCCTCCACTTT. It specifies CASSLGFMGPHNSPLHF.

Only one count was recorded for this clone. This chain uses TRBV5-1 with TRBJ1-3; unclear D gene. Germline assignment: CDR1 SGHRS and CDR2 YFSETQ. The CDR3 length is 16 residues. Trimming took off 4 bases at V and 0 bases at J, with 14 bases between the two ends. The CDR3 reads CASSPGGSFSGNTIYF. The CDR3 nucleotides read TGCGCCAGCAGCCCCGGTGGGAGCTTCTCTGGAAACACCATATATTTT.

The chain is built from TRBV7-2 and TRBJ1-5; D perhaps matches TRBD1 (5 bases). The germline V gene has CDR1 SGHTA and CDR2 FQGNSA. This CDR3 comprises 12 residues. V dropped 5 bases and J dropped 7 bases, with 9 bases sitting between them. CDR3 nucleotide sequence: TGTGCCAGCAGCCCAGGGTGGCAGCCCCAGCATTTT. Its translation: CASSPGWQPQHF.

The chain carries TRBV11-3 and TRBJ2-4, with 9 positions matching TRBD2. Looked up from germline, CDR1 is SGHNT and CDR2 is YENEEA. This CDR3 is 15 amino acids long. V lost 3 bases and J lost 7; bases outside the gene matches: 7. The CDR3: CASSFEKAGGNIQYF. The CDR3 nucleotides are TGTGCCAGCAGCTTCGAAAAGGCGGGAGGGAACATTCAGTACTTC. Supplemented by reference TRBV11-3 and TRBJ2-4, the full variable domain reads EAGVVQSPRYKIIEKKQPVAFWCNPISGHNTLYWYLQNLGQGPELLIRYENEEAVDDSQLPKDRFSAERLKGVDSTLKIQPAELGDSAVYLCASSFEKAGGNIQYFGAGTRLSVL.

This clone has a single count. The rearrangement links TRBV19 to TRBJ1-4; D may be TRBD1 (6 bases). This CDR3 has 15 amino acids. Trimming cost V 3 bases and J 5 bases, with 13 bases left between them. Germline CDR1 is LNHDA and CDR2 is SQIVND (reference sequence). CDR3 loop: CASSMGGTGNEKLFF. CDR3 in DNA: TGTGCCAGTAGTATGGGCGGCACAGGGAATGAAAAACTGTTTTTT.

The chain carries TRBV7-9 and TRBJ1-4, with D unresolved. From germline, CDR1 is SEHNR and CDR2 FQNEAQ (reference sequence). CDR3 length: 15 amino acids. Trimming took 5 bases from V and 4 from J, leaving 14 bases between them. CDR3 nucleotide sequence: TGTGCCAGCAGCCCGGTCTTAGGCGGTAATGAAAAACTGTTTTTT. Amino acid sequence: CASSPVLGGNEKLFF.

The chain employs TRBV7-2 and TRBJ2-1; tentative D call: TRBD1 (6 bases). Germline V lookup: CDR1 SGHTA, CDR2 FQGNSA. The CDR3 contains 16 residues. Between the trimmed V and J ends, which lost 5 bases and 5 bases, there was a span of 19 bases. The CDR3 spells CASSGWDTPMDNEQFF. Written as DNA, the CDR3 is TGTGCCAGCAGCGGATGGGACACCCCCATGGACAATGAGCAGTTCTTC. The whole variable domain, filled in from reference TRBV7-2 and TRBJ2-1, reads GAGVSQSPSNKVTEKGKDVELRCDPISGHTALYWYRQSLGQGLEFLIYFQGNSAPDKSGLPSDRFSAERTGGSVSTLTIQRTQQEDSAVYLCASSGWDTPMDNEQFFGPGTRLTVL.

The chain is built from TRBV19 and TRBJ2-5, with D maybe TRBD1 (7 bases). CDR3 size: 14 residues. Deletions cut 7 bases from V and 5 bases from J, with 17 bases between. Germline values: CDR1 LNHDA, CDR2 SQIVND (reference sequence). In nucleotides, the CDR3 is TGTGCCAGTAATTCAGGGGGAGGATCGGAGACCCAGTACTTC. Residues: CASNSGGGSETQYF.

The chain recombines TRBV28 with TRBJ1-1; D is possibly TRBD1 (5 bases). This CDR3 contains 11 residues. Looked up from germline, CDR1 is MDHEN and CDR2 is SYDVKM. The V gene lost 8 bases and the J gene lost 4 bases, with 8 bases spanning the gap. CDR3 residues: CASWGGTEAFF. CDR3 nucleotide sequence: TGTGCCAGCTGGGGGGGCACTGAAGCTTTCTTT. The whole variable domain, remainder taken from reference TRBV28 and TRBJ1-1, is DVKVTQSSRYLVKRTGEKVFLECVQDMDHENMFWYRQDPGLGLRLIYFSYDVKMKEKGDIPEGYSVSREKKERFSLILESASTNQTSMYLCASWGGTEAFFGQGTRLTVV.

This chain uses TRBV27 with TRBJ1-1; 11 bases line up with TRBD1. Germline V lookup: CDR1 MNHEY, CDR2 SMNVEV (reference sequence). The CDR3 has 18 amino acids. J gave up 4 bases and V 6 bases, and 16 bases lay outside the gene matches. CDR3 in amino acids: CASRKLSGQGVLGTEAFF. As DNA, the CDR3 is TGTGCCAGCAGGAAACTTTCGGGACAGGGGGTTTTGGGCACTGAAGCTTTCTTT.